This is a list of T cell receptor beta chains from one sample in a study of shared clonotypes between healthy human individuals. Generated by immunoSEQ multiplex PCR, the TCRdb table keeps only in-frame clones and is missing some. Of fewer than 1.4 million clones listed, 75% to 80% are singletons. The sample was memory CD4+ T cells from PBMCs. The receptors derive from a man aged 18 to 29 in good health. Some clones in this sample may be carry-over from other donors' samples. Each CDR3 is given with its conserved first and last residue. The order of the fields is J gene, V gene, clone size, D gene, CDR3 protein, CDR3 DNA. D genes are given only for firm matches. Rows give clone size only sometimes, using once, few, many, or a class for an expanded clone.

TRBJ2-4	TRBV29-1	many	.	CSGGSGKNIQYF	TGCAGCGGGGGGAGTGGCAAAAACATTCAGTACTTC
TRBJ2-6	TRBV5-6	.	.	CASSPGVSGANVLTF	TGTGCCAGCAGCCCAGGTGTCTCTGGGGCCAACGTCCTGACTTTC
TRBJ2-3	TRBV6-1	.	.	CASSEFGGRTTDTQYF	TGTGCCAGCAGTGAATTCGGCGGACGGACCACAGATACGCAGTATTTT
TRBJ2-3	TRBV7-2	.	.	CASSAGLDPYF	TGTGCCAGCAGCGCCGGACTTGATCCGTATTTT
TRBJ1-1	TRBV10-1	.	TRBD1	CASTPPGQVANTEAFF	TGCGCCAGCACCCCTCCGGGACAGGTGGCGAACACTGAAGCTTTCTTT
TRBJ1-1	TRBV7-3	.	.	CASSLQTGTEAFF	TGTGCCAGCAGCTTACAGACAGGCACTGAAGCTTTCTTT
TRBJ2-7	TRBV11-3	.	TRBD2	CASSSGTSGSLFF	TGTGCCAGCAGCTCCGGGACTAGCGGGTCCCTTTTTTTC
TRBJ1-2	TRBV5-5	few	.	CASSLLAANYGYTF	TGTGCCAGCAGCCTGTTAGCTGCTAACTATGGCTACACCTTC
TRBJ1-4	TRBV9	.	TRBD1	CASSLGQGNEKLFF	TGTGCCAGCAGCCTAGGACAGGGTAATGAAAAACTGTTTTTT
TRBJ2-1	TRBV9	.	.	CASSVGIGSSYNEQFF	TGTGCCAGCAGCGTTGGTATCGGGAGCTCCTACAATGAGCAGTTCTTC
TRBJ1-4	TRBV2	.	.	CASREGGATNEKLFF	TGTGCCAGCAGGGAGGGGGGTGCAACTAATGAAAAACTGTTTTTT
TRBJ2-7	TRBV6-1	once	.	CASRGGGGRYEQYF	TGTGCCAGCAGAGGAGGAGGTGGGAGATACGAGCAGTACTTC
TRBJ1-2	TRBV5-6	.	TRBD1	CASSLGRQGGYGYTF	TGTGCCAGCAGCTTGGGGCGACAGGGCGGCTATGGCTACACCTTC
TRBJ1-6	TRBV6-1	few	.	CASIGTGEDGSPLHF	TGTGCCAGCATAGGTACCGGGGAAGATGGTTCACCCCTCCACTTT
TRBJ1-2	TRBV28	once	.	CASSQSYGYTF	TGTGCCAGCAGTCAATCGTATGGCTACACCTTC
TRBJ2-6	TRBV7-2	.	.	CASGTFTGANVLTF	TGTGCCAGTGGGACCTTTACTGGGGCCAACGTCCTGACTTTC
TRBJ2-1	TRBV29-1	once	.	CSVDDNGSEQFF	TGCAGCGTTGATGACAACGGAAGTGAGCAGTTCTTC
TRBJ1-5	TRBV6-5	.	.	CASSDRYQPQHF	TGTGCCAGCAGTGACAGGTACCAGCCCCAGCATTTT
TRBJ2-7	TRBV6-1	.	.	CASSEAWTWGEQYF	TGTGCCAGCAGTGAAGCCTGGACGTGGGGGGAGCAGTACTTC
TRBJ1-2	TRBV5-1	once	TRBD1	CASSLGTGYGYTF	TGCGCCAGCAGCCTCGGGACAGGCTATGGCTACACCTTC
TRBJ2-1	TRBV11-2	.	TRBD1	CASSFGTAYDNEQFF	TGTGCCAGCAGCTTTGGGACAGCGTACGACAATGAGCAGTTCTTC
TRBJ2-1	TRBV4-1	.	.	CASSQVAVEYNEQFF	TGCGCCAGCAGCCAGGTAGCGGTAGAATACAATGAGCAGTTCTTC
TRBJ2-7	TRBV19	.	TRBD1	CASSIGPRGPLSEQYF	TGTGCCAGTAGTATAGGTCCCAGGGGGCCTCTGAGCGAGCAGTACTTC
TRBJ1-5	TRBV7-8	.	.	CASSLAGGSQHF	TGTGCCAGCAGCTTAGCGGGGGGATCCCAGCATTTT
TRBJ2-2	TRBV28	.	.	CASIREKVRTGELFF	TGTGCCAGCATAAGGGAGAAGGTGCGCACCGGGGAGCTGTTTTTT
TRBJ1-6	TRBV11-3	.	TRBD1	CASSLTGDSPLHF	TGTGCCAGCAGCTTGACAGGGGACTCACCCCTCCACTTT
TRBJ2-1	TRBV19	.	.	CASGRLFNEQFF	TGTGCCAGCGGCCGCCTATTCAATGAGCAGTTCTTC
TRBJ1-2	TRBV15	.	.	CATSRDRVNYGYTF	TGTGCCACCAGCAGAGATCGGGTAAACTATGGCTACACCTTC
TRBJ1-1	TRBV7-9	.	.	CASSLERETEAFF	TGTGCCAGCAGCTTAGAACGGGAGACTGAAGCTTTCTTT
TRBJ2-7	TRBV11-3	.	.	CASSLYGASYEQYF	TGTGCCAGCAGCTTATACGGGGCCTCCTACGAGCAGTACTTC